This TCR beta chain stems from a study of blood T cells in healthy people across ages. A J-beta primer mix and a sample-barcoded 5' primer were used in a second PCR of roughly 6 to 12 cycles. Each cDNA was tagged by a template-switch adaptor containing 12 random nucleotides. From the 5' RACE reads, TCRdb called clonotypes with MiXCR, one entry per CDR3 protein. The sample records approximately 1,000,000 distinct CDR3 sequences, under 45% being singletons. Study-wide points: While age rose, TCR beta diversity per million T cells dropped in a roughly linear way. Donor CMV infection status was unknown, possibly confounding age-related changes in expanded clonotypes.

Caucasian, healthy and from Russia, the donors were aged between roughly 6 and 100. Germline V lookup: CDR1 DFQATT, CDR2 SNEGSKA (reference sequence). V lost 4 bases and J lost 9, with 16 bases in between. CDR3 length equals 13 residues. A note on this clonotype: No antigen is known for it.

Material: blood. The rearrangement uses TRBV20-1 and TRBJ1-5; D unclear. The TCR originated in a woman in her sixties in good health. The chain's CDR3 is CSANAADRGPQHF. The CDR3 region has the DNA TGCAGTGCTAACGCCGCAGACCGTGGGCCCCAGCATTTT.